These T cell receptor beta chains were read from a single sample in a study of blood T cell repertoires in COVID-19. Using immunoSEQ multiplex PCR, the repertoire was profiled, and TCRdb retains in-frame clones only, with some absent. The sample holds about 200,000 clones, 70% to 85% seen once. Sample: peripheral blood. The receptors derive from a human donor with acute or convalescent COVID-19. The donor label of this sample is uncertain. CDR3s include the opening cysteine and the closing phenylalanine or tryptophan. D genes are given only for firm matches. Size is omitted from some rows. Given values are once, few, many or a class for expanded clones.

TRBV19	NA	TRBJ1-1	TRBD1	TGTGCCAGTAGTATAGCCGAATGGACAGGGAACACTGAAGCTTTCTTT	CASSIAEWTGNTEAFF
TRBV4-3	once	TRBJ2-3	TRBD1	TGCGCCAGCAGCCAAGATTACAGGGGAATCCCAGATACGCAGTATTTT	CASSQDYRGIPDTQYF
TRBV19	once	TRBJ1-6	TRBD1	TGTGCCAGTAGTCCCAGCGGACAGGTCTATAATTCACCCCTCCACTTT	CASSPSGQVYNSPLHF
TRBV6-1	NA	TRBJ1-1	TRBD1	TGTGCCAGCAATGGACAGGTCGAAGCTTTCTTT	CASNGQVEAFF
TRBV6-4	few	TRBJ1-5	NA	TGTGCCAGCAGTGAGGAGAGGGGCAATCAGCCCCAGCATTTT	CASSEERGNQPQHF
TRBV5-4	few	TRBJ2-3	NA	TGTGCCAGCAGAGAACGGGAGAGCACAGATACGCAGTATTTT	CASRERESTDTQYF
TRBV10-3	NA	TRBJ1-3	NA	TGTGCCATCAGTGAAAATGCAGGGGCTGGAAACACCATATATTTT	CAISENAGAGNTIYF
TRBV27	NA	TRBJ2-1	NA	TGTGCCAGCAGTCCCGACAGGCCCAATGAGCAGTTCTTC	CASSPDRPNEQFF
TRBV27	NA	TRBJ1-5	NA	TGTGCCAGCAGTTTCGGGGTCAATCAGCCCCAGCATTTT	CASSFGVNQPQHF
TRBV12-3/TRBV12-4	few	TRBJ2-5	NA	TGTGCCAGCAGTTTGCTAGGCCAAGAGACCCAGTACTTC	CASSLLGQETQYF
TRBV13	once	TRBJ2-2	NA	TGTGCCAGCAGCTTAGAGGCAGGGCGAAACGGGGAGCTGTTTTTT	CASSLEAGRNGELFF
TRBV4-3	NA	TRBJ1-1	NA	TGCGCCAGCAGCCAAGACTGGAGGGGAACAAACACTGAAGCTTTCTTT	CASSQDWRGTNTEAFF
TRBV6-5	NA	TRBJ1-5	NA	TGTGCCAGCCAACCGCCGGGGGGCAGCAATCAGCCCCAGCATTTT	CASQPPGGSNQPQHF
TRBV19	NA	TRBJ2-5	NA	TGTGCCAGTAGTAATGACTACCAAGAGACCCAGTACTTC	CASSNDYQETQYF
TRBV7-9	once	TRBJ2-1	TRBD2	TGTGCCAGCAGCTTGAGCGGGATGATAGATGAGCAGTTCTTC	CASSLSGMIDEQFF
TRBV6-5	NA	TRBJ1-6	NA	TGTGCCAGCAGTTACTCGGAGGGGCCTGGGTCACCCCTCCACTTT	CASSYSEGPGSPLHF
TRBV9	NA	TRBJ2-1	TRBD2	TGTGCCAGCAGCTCGAGCGGGAGAGGATCCTACAATGAGCAGTTCTTC	CASSSSGRGSYNEQFF
TRBV12-1	NA	TRBJ1-5	NA	TGTGCCAGCAGCCCAAGGACAGGGAGGCAGAATCAGCCCCAGCATTTT	CASSPRTGRQNQPQHF
TRBV10-3	NA	TRBJ1-6	NA	TGTGCCATCAGCCGGGACACCCATAATTCACCCCTCCACTTT	CAISRDTHNSPLHF
TRBV12-3/TRBV12-4	NA	TRBJ2-7	NA	TGTGCCAGCAGTCTGGGAGGCCCTAACCAGTACTTC	CASSLGGPNQYF
TRBV10-3	NA	TRBJ2-6	NA	TGTGCCATCAGCGGTGCCGGGACTGGACTCTCTGGGGCCAACGTCCTGACTTTC	CAISGAGTGLSGANVLTF
TRBV14	NA	TRBJ1-2	NA	TGTGCCAGCAGCCAGGGGACAAACTATGGCTACACCTTC	CASSQGTNYGYTF
TRBV3-1/TRBV3-2	NA	TRBJ2-6	NA	TGTGCCAGCAGCCAAGCTGCTGGGGCCAACGTCCTGACTTTC	CASSQAAGANVLTF
TRBV30	NA	TRBJ1-4	NA	TGTGCCTGTAAAAACAGAGCAACTAATGAAAAACTGTTTTTT	CACKNRATNEKLFF
TRBV18	once	TRBJ1-2	TRBD1	TGTGCCAGCTCACCGGACAGGACGTATGGCTACACCTTC	CASSPDRTYGYTF
TRBV5-1	NA	TRBJ1-1	NA	TGCGCCAGCAGCTTCGAGGGGAGGTACACTGAAGCTTTCTTT	CASSFEGRYTEAFF
TRBV3-1/TRBV3-2	NA	TRBJ2-7	TRBD2	TGTGCCAGCAGCCCCCCGGAGGTAGCGGGAGTTGAGCAGTACTTC	CASSPPEVAGVEQYF
TRBV5-1	NA	TRBJ2-1	TRBD2	TGCGCCAGCAGCTTGAGTCTAGCGGGAGATAATGAGCAGTTCTTC	CASSLSLAGDNEQFF
TRBV20-1	NA	TRBJ2-7	TRBD2	TGCAGTGCTAGTAAGCTAGCGGGAGTATCCGAGCAGTACTTC	CSASKLAGVSEQYF
TRBV9	NA	TRBJ2-1	TRBD2	TGTGCCAGCAGCGTAGGGGGACTAGCCCTCAATGAGCAGTTCTTC	CASSVGGLALNEQFF
TRBV10-3	NA	TRBJ1-6	NA	TGTGCCATCAGTGACGAGGTCTCACCCCTCCACTTT	CAISDEVSPLHF
TRBV5-1	NA	TRBJ2-5	NA	TGCGCCAGCAGCTTGGCGCCGGTTGGTGAGACCCAGTACTTC	CASSLAPVGETQYF
TRBV5-1	NA	TRBJ1-6	TRBD1	TGCGCCAGCAGGGTGGCAGGTCCAGGGGGTTCACCCCTCCACTTT	CASRVAGPGGSPLHF
TRBV6-1	NA	TRBJ1-2	NA	TGTGCCAGCAGTGAAACGGGGGTAGGGAACTATGGCTACACCTTC	CASSETGVGNYGYTF
TRBV6-5	NA	TRBJ2-7	TRBD2	TGTGCCAGCGAGGGGACTAGCGGGTACGAGCAGTACTTC	CASEGTSGYEQYF
TRBV12-3/TRBV12-4	NA	TRBJ1-2	NA	TGTGCCAGCAGTTTTGAGGGCTATGGCTACACCTTC	CASSFEGYGYTF
TRBV18	NA	TRBJ1-1	NA	TGTGCCAGCTCACCAGACCCGGGCAGGGTGGGCACTGAAGCTTTCTTT	CASSPDPGRVGTEAFF
TRBV7-9	NA	TRBJ1-1	NA	TGTGCCAGCAGCTTAGCGGGGCGGGGGTTGAACACTGAAGCTTTCTTT	CASSLAGRGLNTEAFF
TRBV15	once	TRBJ2-2	TRBD2	TGTGCCACCAGCAGAGGCGGGGGGGCTCCCGGGGAGCTGTTTTTT	CATSRGGGAPGELFF
TRBV19	NA	TRBJ1-6	NA	TGTGCCAGTAGTATACGACACAGCTCCTATAATTCACCCCTCCACTTT	CASSIRHSSYNSPLHF
TRBV5-1	few	TRBJ1-2	NA	TGCGCCAGCAGCTTGTCAGTTTATGCTAACTATGGCTACACCTTC	CASSLSVYANYGYTF
TRBV18	few	TRBJ2-3	NA	TGTGCCAGCTCACCACGGGGGGATTACAGAGATACGCAGTATTTT	CASSPRGDYRDTQYF
TRBV10-3	NA	TRBJ1-2	NA	TGTGCCATCAGTGAAGGGGGAGGCTACACCTTC	CAISEGGGYTF
TRBV11-2	NA	TRBJ2-3	NA	TGTGCCAGCAGCTTAGAGGGGAGAGTTACGCAGTATTTT	CASSLEGRVTQYF
TRBV19	NA	TRBJ2-5	TRBD1	TGTGCCAGTAGTCCCTACGACAGGGGTCGGTACCAAGAGACCCAGTACTTC	CASSPYDRGRYQETQYF